These T cell receptor beta chains were read from a single sample in a study of CXCR4 blockade with PD-1 therapy in pancreatic cancer. Assay used: immunoSEQ multiplex PCR; TCRdb lists only in-frame clones, some missing. The sample records 5,000 to 7,000 clones, 35% being singletons. Sequencing input: tumor tissue. These receptors were obtained from a human donor with pancreatic ductal adenocarcinoma. The conserved cysteine and the conserved F or W are not part of the CDR3 here. The order of the fields is V gene, D gene, clone size, J gene, CDR3 protein. A D gene is named only where the DNA matches it firmly. Rows give clone size only sometimes, using once, few, many, or a class for an expanded clone.

v_gene: TRBV29-1
d_gene: -
abundance: few
j_gene: TRBJ1-1
CDR3aa: SGRLNTEAF

v_gene: TRBV6-8
d_gene: -
abundance: few
j_gene: TRBJ2-7
CDR3aa: ASSYPWNEQY

v_gene: TRBV18
d_gene: -
abundance: -
j_gene: TRBJ2-1
CDR3aa: ASSPRAEGGNEQF

v_gene: TRBV15
d_gene: -
abundance: once
j_gene: TRBJ2-3
CDR3aa: ATSRGHGGGSDTQY

v_gene: TRBV28
d_gene: -
abundance: -
j_gene: TRBJ1-4
CDR3aa: ASRSWGVGEKLF

v_gene: TRBV19
d_gene: TRBD1
abundance: few
j_gene: TRBJ2-2
CDR3aa: APPGQGYTGELF

v_gene: TRBV18
d_gene: -
abundance: -
j_gene: TRBJ2-1
CDR3aa: ASSRRGLEKF

v_gene: TRBV11-1
d_gene: TRBD1
abundance: many
j_gene: TRBJ2-7
CDR3aa: ASSRTGTGGHEQY

v_gene: TRBV6-7
d_gene: -
abundance: -
j_gene: TRBJ2-1
CDR3aa: ASSNDNEQF

v_gene: TRBV9
d_gene: TRBD2
abundance: few
j_gene: TRBJ2-7
CDR3aa: ASSSGSSYEQY

v_gene: TRBV11-3
d_gene: -
abundance: many
j_gene: TRBJ2-3
CDR3aa: ASSLVGLTSDTQY

v_gene: TRBV18
d_gene: TRBD1
abundance: -
j_gene: TRBJ2-7
CDR3aa: ASSGTVSSYEQY

v_gene: TRBV18
d_gene: -
abundance: -
j_gene: TRBJ1-4
CDR3aa: ASSPYSGTNEKLF

v_gene: TRBV29-1
d_gene: -
abundance: -
j_gene: TRBJ2-3
CDR3aa: SVEEQGTDTQY

v_gene: TRBV6-1
d_gene: -
abundance: few
j_gene: TRBJ1-2
CDR3aa: ASSEAPQGRYGYT

v_gene: TRBV27
d_gene: -
abundance: -
j_gene: TRBJ2-7
CDR3aa: ASSPTDKGGVYEQY

v_gene: TRBV19
d_gene: -
abundance: -
j_gene: TRBJ1-4
CDR3aa: ASSIGEGQRTEKLF

v_gene: TRBV11-3
d_gene: -
abundance: many
j_gene: TRBJ2-1
CDR3aa: ASSLTGDSYNEQF

v_gene: TRBV6-8
d_gene: TRBD1
abundance: few
j_gene: TRBJ1-5
CDR3aa: AISGDRDQPQH

v_gene: TRBV11-3
d_gene: -
abundance: few
j_gene: TRBJ1-4
CDR3aa: ASSLSRGPGKLF

v_gene: TRBV29-1
d_gene: -
abundance: -
j_gene: TRBJ1-2
CDR3aa: SVDRQGFYGYT

v_gene: TRBV25-1
d_gene: -
abundance: -
j_gene: TRBJ1-4
CDR3aa: ASSEPLGTYLF

v_gene: TRBV7-4
d_gene: TRBD2
abundance: many
j_gene: TRBJ2-2
CDR3aa: ASSSTSGSVELF

v_gene: TRBV28
d_gene: -
abundance: once
j_gene: TRBJ2-5
CDR3aa: ASSYSIQGLRRTQY

v_gene: TRBV11-3
d_gene: -
abundance: few
j_gene: TRBJ2-2
CDR3aa: ASSLEGSNTGELF

v_gene: TRBV25-1
d_gene: -
abundance: -
j_gene: TRBJ2-2
CDR3aa: ASSEFGRVGTGELF

v_gene: TRBV15
d_gene: TRBD2
abundance: -
j_gene: TRBJ2-1
CDR3aa: ATSRAVVSGSNEQF

v_gene: TRBV9
d_gene: TRBD1
abundance: few
j_gene: TRBJ2-5
CDR3aa: ASSVGQGETQY